These T cell receptor beta chains were read from a single sample in a study of cytomegalovirus exposure and HLA in healthy donors. This table comes from immunoSEQ multiplex PCR, and its TCRdb copy is limited to in-frame clones, with some not included. Among approximately 280,000 clones listed, about 90% were seen once. Specimen: PBMCs. These receptors all stem from a woman aged 18-35 years in good health and CMV-seronegative. The CDR3 runs from the conserved cysteine through the conserved F or W. Each record gives: D gene, clone size, J gene, V gene, CDR3 protein, CDR3 DNA. The D gene is left open where the match is weak. Clone size is shown for a subset of rows, as once, few, many or a class of expanded clone.

D: .; size: .; J: TRBJ2-1; V: TRBV18; CDR3: CASSQSQGSYNEQFF; DNA: TGTGCCAGCTCACAGTCTCAGGGCTCCTACAATGAGCAGTTCTTC
D: .; size: .; J: TRBJ2-1; V: TRBV27; CDR3: CATGYNEQFF; DNA: TGTGCCACCGGGTACAATGAGCAGTTCTTC
D: .; size: .; J: TRBJ2-7; V: TRBV9; CDR3: CASSVGGTNYEQYF; DNA: TGTGCCAGCAGCGTAGGAGGGACAAATTACGAGCAGTACTTC
D: .; size: few; J: TRBJ1-1; V: TRBV29-1; CDR3: CSAVIRGTEAFF; DNA: TGCAGCGCCGTAATTCGGGGCACTGAAGCTTTCTTT
D: .; size: few; J: TRBJ1-3; V: TRBV25-1; CDR3: CASSAAGSGNTIYF; DNA: TGTGCCAGCAGTGCAGCAGGCTCTGGAAACACCATATATTTT
D: .; size: .; J: TRBJ1-1; V: TRBV9; CDR3: CASSEGDSEAFF; DNA: TGTGCCAGCAGCGAGGGGGATTCTGAAGCTTTCTTT
D: TRBD2; size: .; J: TRBJ2-7; V: TRBV9; CDR3: CASSVDPSGGFYEQYF; DNA: TGTGCCAGCAGCGTAGATCCCAGCGGGGGTTTCTACGAGCAGTACTTC
D: TRBD2; size: .; J: TRBJ2-1; V: TRBV10-1; CDR3: CASKGGGAYNEQFF; DNA: TGCGCCAGCAAAGGCGGGGGGGCCTACAATGAGCAGTTCTTC
D: .; size: once; J: TRBJ2-7; V: TRBV2; CDR3: CASSDQKDTITYEQYF; DNA: TGTGCCAGCAGTGATCAAAAGGACACCATCACCTACGAGCAGTACTTC
D: .; size: .; J: TRBJ1-1; V: TRBV5-1; CDR3: CASSLGAGRIEAFF; DNA: TGCGCCAGCAGCTTGGGGGCAGGGAGGATTGAAGCTTTCTTT
D: .; size: .; J: TRBJ2-3; V: TRBV6-5; CDR3: CASSYGGATDTQYF; DNA: TGTGCCAGCAGTTACGGCGGGGCAACAGATACGCAGTATTTT
D: .; size: .; J: TRBJ1-3; V: TRBV5-6; CDR3: CASSRGGASGNTIYF; DNA: TGTGCCAGCAGCCGGGGGGGGGCGTCGGGAAACACCATATATTTT
D: TRBD1; size: .; J: TRBJ2-2; V: TRBV5-6; CDR3: CASSQGQGSGELFF; DNA: TGTGCCAGCAGCCAGGGACAGGGTTCCGGGGAGCTGTTTTTT
D: TRBD2; size: once; J: TRBJ2-1; V: TRBV6-1; CDR3: CAVLAGGYNEQFF; DNA: TGTGCCGTACTAGCGGGGGGGTACAATGAGCAGTTCTTC
D: .; size: .; J: TRBJ1-5; V: TRBV6-6; CDR3: CASTPWGGLSNQPQHF; DNA: TGTGCCAGCACCCCCTGGGGAGGGCTTAGCAATCAGCCCCAGCATTTT
D: TRBD1; size: .; J: TRBJ1-1; V: TRBV6-1; CDR3: CASSAQGGGTEAFF; DNA: TGTGCCAGCTCCGCCCAGGGGGGAGGAACTGAAGCTTTCTTT
D: TRBD1; size: .; J: TRBJ2-7; V: TRBV6-5; CDR3: CASRPGQGRYEQYF; DNA: TGTGCCAGCAGACCCGGACAGGGACGCTACGAGCAGTACTTC
D: .; size: .; J: TRBJ2-7; V: TRBV7-9; CDR3: CSSSQIIGAKGEQYF; DNA: TGTTCCAGCAGCCAAATAATAGGGGCCAAGGGGGAGCAGTACTTC
D: .; size: .; J: TRBJ2-1; V: TRBV13; CDR3: CASSPSRDYNEQFF; DNA: TGTGCCAGCAGCCCCTCGAGGGACTACAATGAGCAGTTCTTC
D: .; size: .; J: TRBJ2-2; V: TRBV27; CDR3: CASSFLDSLNTGELFF; DNA: TGTGCCAGCAGTTTTTTAGACAGCCTGAACACCGGGGAGCTGTTTTTT
D: .; size: few; J: TRBJ1-5; V: TRBV19; CDR3: CASSLRHMYQPQHF; DNA: TGTGCCAGTAGTCTCCGACATATGTATCAGCCCCAGCATTTT
D: .; size: .; J: TRBJ1-2; V: TRBV15; CDR3: CATSSQYQTGPLNYGYTF; DNA: TGTGCCACCAGCAGCCAGTATCAGACAGGACCTCTTAACTATGGCTACACCTTC
D: .; size: .; J: TRBJ2-7; V: TRBV6-5; CDR3: CASSYSGGQPYEQYF; DNA: TGTGCCAGCAGTTACTCTGGGGGCCAGCCTTACGAGCAGTACTTC
D: .; size: .; J: TRBJ1-5; V: TRBV2; CDR3: CASSPPTSSNQPQHF; DNA: TGTGCCAGCAGCCCTCCCACTTCGAGCAATCAGCCCCAGCATTTT
D: TRBD2; size: .; J: TRBJ2-7; V: TRBV11-3; CDR3: CASSRGGYDEQYF; DNA: TGTGCCAGCAGCCGCGGGGGGTACGACGAGCAGTACTTC